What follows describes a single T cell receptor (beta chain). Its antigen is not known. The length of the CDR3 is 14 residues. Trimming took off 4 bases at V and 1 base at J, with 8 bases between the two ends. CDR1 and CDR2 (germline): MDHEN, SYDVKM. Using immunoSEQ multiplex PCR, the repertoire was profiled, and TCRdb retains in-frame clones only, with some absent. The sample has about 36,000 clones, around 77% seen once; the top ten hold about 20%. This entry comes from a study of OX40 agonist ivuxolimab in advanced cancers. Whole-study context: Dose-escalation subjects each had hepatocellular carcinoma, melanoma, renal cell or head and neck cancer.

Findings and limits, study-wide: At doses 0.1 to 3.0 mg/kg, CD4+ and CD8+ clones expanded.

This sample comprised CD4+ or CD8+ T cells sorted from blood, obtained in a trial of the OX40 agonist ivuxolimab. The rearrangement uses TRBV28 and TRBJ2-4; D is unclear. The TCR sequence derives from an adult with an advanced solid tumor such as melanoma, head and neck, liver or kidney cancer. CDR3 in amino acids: CASSSLEAKNIQYF. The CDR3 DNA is TGTGCCAGCAGTTCCCTAGAGGCCAAAAACATTCAGTACTTC.